The present T cell receptor beta chain was sequenced within a study of molecular identifiers for immune sequencing clone quantification. Sorted naive CD8 T cells were those defined as CD8+CD4-CCR7+CD45RA+. The CDR3 has 14 residues. With V trimmed by 4 bases and J by 7 bases, 7 bases remained unmatched. Germline CDR1 and CDR2: LGHDT and YNNKEL (reference sequence). TCRdb recomputed calls from the PCR reads with MiXCR, one row per CDR3 protein. The table includes approximately 500,000 distinct CDR3 sequences, about 20% detected once. This clonotype was seen a few times. Sample: naive CD8+ T cells from blood, with Jurkat cell RNA spiked in. Subset meaning: FACS-sorted CD8+CD4-CCR7+CD45RA+ naive T cells. V is TRBV3-1 and J is TRBJ2-7; the match to TRBD1 covers 10 bases. The TCR was taken from a human donor in good health. Some libraries in this study had Jurkat cell RNA spiked in. The DNA for the CDR3 is TGTGCCAGCAGCCCCGGGACAGGGGTAATAGAGCAGTACTTC. Protein sequence: CASSPGTGVIEQYF.